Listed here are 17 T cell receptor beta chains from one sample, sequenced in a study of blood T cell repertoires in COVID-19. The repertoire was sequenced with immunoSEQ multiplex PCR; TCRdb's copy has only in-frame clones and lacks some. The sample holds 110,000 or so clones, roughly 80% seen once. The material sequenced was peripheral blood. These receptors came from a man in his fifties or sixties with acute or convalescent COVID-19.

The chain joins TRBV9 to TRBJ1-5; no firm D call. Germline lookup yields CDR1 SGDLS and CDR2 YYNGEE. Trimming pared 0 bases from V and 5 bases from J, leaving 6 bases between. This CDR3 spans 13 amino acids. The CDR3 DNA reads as TGTGCCAGCAGCGTAGTACCGGATCAGCCCCAGCATTTT. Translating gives CASSVVPDQPQHF.

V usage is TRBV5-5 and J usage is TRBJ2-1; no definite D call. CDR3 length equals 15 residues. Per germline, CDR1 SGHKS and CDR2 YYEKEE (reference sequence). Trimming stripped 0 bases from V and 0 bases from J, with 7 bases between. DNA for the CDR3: TGTGCCAGCAGCTTGGACTTGAGCTCCTACAATGAGCAGTTCTTC. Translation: CASSLDLSSYNEQFF.

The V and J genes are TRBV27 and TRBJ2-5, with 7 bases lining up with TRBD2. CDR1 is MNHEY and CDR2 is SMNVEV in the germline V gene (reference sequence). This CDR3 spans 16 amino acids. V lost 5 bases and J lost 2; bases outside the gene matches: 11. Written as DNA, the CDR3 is TGTGCCAGCAGTCTGTTTGGGGGGGGGAATCAAGAGACCCAGTACTTC. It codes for CASSLFGGGNQETQYF.

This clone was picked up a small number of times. DNA of the CDR3: TGTGCCAGCAGCTTAGGAAGCGGGACTAAACGGGAGACCCAGTACTTC. It translates to CASSLGSGTKRETQYF. The rearrangement links TRBV7-8 to TRBJ2-5; 7 nucleotides align to TRBD2. This CDR3 is built from 16 residues. J gave up 5 bases and V 1 base, and 10 bases lay outside the gene matches. CDR1 is SGHVS and CDR2 is FQNEAQ in the germline V gene.

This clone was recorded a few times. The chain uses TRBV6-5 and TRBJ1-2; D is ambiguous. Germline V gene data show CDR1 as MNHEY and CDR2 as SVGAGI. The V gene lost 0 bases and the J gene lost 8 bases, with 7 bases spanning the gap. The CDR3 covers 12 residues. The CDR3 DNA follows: TGTGCCAGCAGTTACTCGAGCGGGGGCTACACCTTC. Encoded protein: CASSYSSGGYTF.

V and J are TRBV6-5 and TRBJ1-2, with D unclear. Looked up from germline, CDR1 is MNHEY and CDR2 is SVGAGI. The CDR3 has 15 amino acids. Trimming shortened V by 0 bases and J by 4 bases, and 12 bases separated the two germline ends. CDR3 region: CASSYSATGAYGYTF. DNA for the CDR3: TGTGCCAGCAGTTACTCTGCGACGGGTGCCTATGGCTACACCTTC.

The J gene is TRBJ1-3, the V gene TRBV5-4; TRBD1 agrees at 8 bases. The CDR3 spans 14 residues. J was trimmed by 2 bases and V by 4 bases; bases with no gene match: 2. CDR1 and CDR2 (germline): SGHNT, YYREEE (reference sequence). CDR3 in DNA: TGTGCCAGCAGCCTACAGGGGGCTGGAAACACCATATATTTT. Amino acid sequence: CASSLQGAGNTIYF.

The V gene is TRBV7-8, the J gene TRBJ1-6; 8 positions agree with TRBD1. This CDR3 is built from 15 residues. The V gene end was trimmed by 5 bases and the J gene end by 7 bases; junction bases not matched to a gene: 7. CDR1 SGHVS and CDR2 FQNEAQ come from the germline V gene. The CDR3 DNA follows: TGTGCCAGCAGCGCAGGACAGGGAGGGAATTCACCCCTCCACTTT. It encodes CASSAGQGGNSPLHF.

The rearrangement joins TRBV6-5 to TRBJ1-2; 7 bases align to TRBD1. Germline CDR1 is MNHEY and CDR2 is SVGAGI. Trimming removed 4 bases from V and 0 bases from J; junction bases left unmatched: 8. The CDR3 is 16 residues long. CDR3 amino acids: CASSLTGAIPNYGYTF. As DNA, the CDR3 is TGTGCCAGCAGTTTAACAGGGGCGATTCCTAACTATGGCTACACCTTC.

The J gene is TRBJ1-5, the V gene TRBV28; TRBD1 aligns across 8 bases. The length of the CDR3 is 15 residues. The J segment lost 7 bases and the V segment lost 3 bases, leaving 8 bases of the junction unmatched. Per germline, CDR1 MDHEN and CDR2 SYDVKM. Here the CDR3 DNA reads TGTGCCAGCAGTTTCACAGGGGGAGGAGGACAGCCCCAGCATTTT. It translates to CASSFTGGGGQPQHF.

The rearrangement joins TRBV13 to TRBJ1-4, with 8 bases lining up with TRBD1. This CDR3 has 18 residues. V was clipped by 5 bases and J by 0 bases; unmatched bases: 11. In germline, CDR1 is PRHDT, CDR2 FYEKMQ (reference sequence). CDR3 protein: CASSPMKGQGTTNEKLFF. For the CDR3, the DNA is TGTGCCAGCAGCCCAATGAAAGGACAGGGAACAACTAATGAAAAACTGTTTTTT.

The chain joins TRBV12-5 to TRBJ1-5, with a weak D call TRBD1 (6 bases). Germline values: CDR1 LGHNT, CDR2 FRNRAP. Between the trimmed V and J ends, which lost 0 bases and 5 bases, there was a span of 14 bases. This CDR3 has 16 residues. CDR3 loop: CASGLVQGRGDQPQHF. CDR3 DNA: TGTGCTAGTGGTTTGGTACAGGGCAGGGGTGATCAGCCCCAGCATTTT.

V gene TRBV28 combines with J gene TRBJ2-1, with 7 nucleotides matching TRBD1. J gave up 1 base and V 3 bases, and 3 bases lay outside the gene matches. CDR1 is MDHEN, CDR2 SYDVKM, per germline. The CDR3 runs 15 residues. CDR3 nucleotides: TGTGCCAGCAGTTTCGAGGGGGCTTCCTACAATGAGCAGTTCTTC. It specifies CASSFEGASYNEQFF.

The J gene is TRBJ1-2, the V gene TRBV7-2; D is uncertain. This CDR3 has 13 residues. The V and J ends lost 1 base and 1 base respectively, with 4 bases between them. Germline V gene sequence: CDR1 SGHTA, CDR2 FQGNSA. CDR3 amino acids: CASSLGVNYGYTF. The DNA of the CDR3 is TGTGCCAGCAGCTTAGGAGTTAACTATGGCTACACCTTC. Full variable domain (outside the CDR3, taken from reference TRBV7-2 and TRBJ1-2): GAGVSQSPSNKVTEKGKDVELRCDPISGHTALYWYRQSLGQGLEFLIYFQGNSAPDKSGLPSDRFSAERTGGSVSTLTIQRTQQEDSAVYLCASSLGVNYGYTFGSGTRLTVV.

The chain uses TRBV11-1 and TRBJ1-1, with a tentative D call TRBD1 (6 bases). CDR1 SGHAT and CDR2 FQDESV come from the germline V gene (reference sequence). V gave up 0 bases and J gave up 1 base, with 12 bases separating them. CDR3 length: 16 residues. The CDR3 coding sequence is TGTGCCAGCAGCTTAGCAATACAGGGCTCGAACACTGAAGCTTTCTTT. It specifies CASSLAIQGSNTEAFF.

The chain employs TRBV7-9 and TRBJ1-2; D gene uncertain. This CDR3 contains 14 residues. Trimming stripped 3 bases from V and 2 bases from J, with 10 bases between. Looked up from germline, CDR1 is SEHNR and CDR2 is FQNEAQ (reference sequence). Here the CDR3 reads CASSFTLPNYGYTF. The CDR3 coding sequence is TGTGCCAGCAGCTTCACACTACCCAACTATGGCTACACCTTC. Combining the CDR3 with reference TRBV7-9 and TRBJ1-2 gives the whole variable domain DTGVSQNPRHKITKRGQNVTFRCDPISEHNRLYWYRQTLGQGPEFLTYFQNEAQLEKSRLLSDRFSAERPKGSFSTLEIQRTEQGDSAMYLCASSFTLPNYGYTFGSGTRLTVV.

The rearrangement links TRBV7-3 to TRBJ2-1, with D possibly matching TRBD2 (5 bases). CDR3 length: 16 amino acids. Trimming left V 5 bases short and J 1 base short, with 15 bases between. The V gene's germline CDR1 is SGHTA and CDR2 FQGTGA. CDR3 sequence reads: CASSQKTRTSYNEQFF. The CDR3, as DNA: TGTGCCAGCAGCCAAAAGACAAGGACTTCCTACAATGAGCAGTTCTTC.